Below, 20 T cell receptor beta chains from the same sample are listed, as sequenced in a study of Ad26.COV2.S vaccination and SARS-CoV-2 variants. Treatment: roughly 19 received Ad26.COV2.S at low or high dose, single or two shots; several received placebo; per-sample allocation not given. Sample collection was performed on day 63 after the first vaccine or placebo injection. Here immunoSEQ multiplex PCR was the method, and the copy in TCRdb shows in-frame clones only, minus some. The data contain 500,000 or so clones, roughly 89% of them singletons. Sample: peripheral blood, taken in a trial of Ad26.COV2.S vaccine versus placebo. The origin of the receptors is a person aged 18-60 years who received the Ad26.COV2.S COVID-19 vaccine or a placebo.

The gene calls are TRBV7-3 and TRBJ2-1, with D possibly matching TRBD2 (6 bases). The CDR3 length is 19 residues. The germline gives CDR1 SGHTA, CDR2 FQGTGA. The V and J ends lost 0 bases and 7 bases respectively, with 25 bases between them. The CDR3 bases are TGTGCCAGCAGCTTAACCTCTGGACTATCTTCATCTGCTTCAAATGAGCAGTTCTTC. Encoded protein: CASSLTSGLSSSASNEQFF.

The genes are TRBV9 and TRBJ2-2; D might be TRBD1 (6 bases). With 3 bases removed from V and 5 bases from J, the gap between germline ends came to 8 bases. Germline V gene lookup returns CDR1 SGDLS and CDR2 YYNGEE. The CDR3 totals 13 residues. CDR3 sequence: CASSAQGTGELFF. CDR3 in DNA: TGTGCCAGCAGCGCACAGGGAACCGGGGAGCTGTTTTTT.

V usage is TRBV6-5 and J usage is TRBJ1-1; 7 bases align to TRBD1. In germline, CDR1 is MNHEY, CDR2 SVGAGI. The ends lost 2 bases at V and 3 bases at J; junction bases unmatched: 6. The CDR3 runs to 15 residues. CDR3 sequence (DNA): TGTGCCAGCAGTTACCGATGGACAGGAGACACTGAAGCTTTCTTT. This sequence encodes CASSYRWTGDTEAFF.

The chain couples TRBV7-9 to TRBJ1-2, with 10 bases lining up with TRBD1. CDR3 length: 15 residues. Germline V gives CDR1 SEHNR, CDR2 FQNEAQ (reference sequence). Trimming at V came to 1 base and at J to 5 bases, leaving 4 bases not matched to a gene. The CDR3 DNA is TGTGCCAGCAGCTTAGTTGGGACAGGGGAGTATGGCTACACCTTC. It encodes CASSLVGTGEYGYTF.

Comments on this clone: A read error may produce the germline difference seen at one junction end. The chain's CDR3 is CDNPSSSYEQYF. In DNA, the CDR3 is TGCGACAACCCATCGAGCTCCTACGAGCAGTACTTC. The chain recombines TRBV28 with TRBJ2-7; D not certain. The CDR3 covers 12 residues. Looked up from germline, CDR1 is MDHEN and CDR2 is SYDVKM. Using reference TRBV28 and TRBJ2-7 for the parts outside the CDR3, the full variable domain is DVKVTQSSRYLVKRTGEKVFLECVQDMDHENMFWYRQDPGLGLRLIYFSYDVKMKEKGDIPEGYSVSREKKERFSLILESASTNQTSMYLCDNPSSSYEQYFGPGTRLTVT.

The gene calls are TRBV2 and TRBJ2-4, with 8 bases aligning to TRBD2. Germline lookup yields CDR1 SNHLY and CDR2 FYNNEI. This CDR3 region has 15 residues. Trimming took 10 bases from V and 4 from J; bases not matched to a gene: 12. The chain's CDR3 is CAISGSGTRKNIQYF. The CDR3 bases are TGTGCCATTTCAGGATCCGGGACTAGGAAAAACATTCAGTACTTC.

This clone was picked up one time. V and J are TRBV6-5 and TRBJ2-3; possibly TRBD1 or TRBD2 for D (6 bases each). The CDR3 is 15 amino acids. CDR1 and CDR2 from the germline V gene are MNHEY and SVGAGI. The V end was cut by 7 bases, the J end by 0 bases, with 14 bases between. The CDR3 loop reads CASNKWGASTDTQYF. The CDR3 DNA reads TGTGCCAGCAACAAGTGGGGGGCTAGCACAGATACGCAGTATTTT.

The chain recombines TRBV29-1 with TRBJ2-7; 12 nucleotides agree with TRBD2. J was trimmed by 6 bases and V by 3 bases; bases with no gene match: 9. CDR3 size: 15 residues. The germline gives CDR1 SQVTM, CDR2 ANQGSEA. CDR3 sequence (DNA): TGCAGCGTTGAGGTGAGGACTAGCGGGGTCTCCGAGCAGTACTTC. Translating gives CSVEVRTSGVSEQYF.

The V call is TRBV7-3, the J call TRBJ2-6; no clear D. Germline-derived CDR1 and CDR2 are SGHTA and FQGTGA. This CDR3 is 14 amino acids long. Trimming left V 7 bases short and J 1 base short, with 8 bases between. The CDR3 protein is CASTPGSGANVLTF. Here the CDR3 DNA reads TGTGCCAGCACCCCTGGGTCTGGGGCCAACGTCCTGACTTTC.

This clone was seen a handful of times. The chain employs TRBV11-3 and TRBJ2-1; perhaps TRBD1 as D (7 bases). Per the germline V gene, CDR1 is SGHNT and CDR2 is YENEEA. Deletions cut 5 bases from V and 3 bases from J, with 14 bases between. The CDR3 has 15 residues. The CDR3 DNA is TGTGCCAGCAGCCGCCAGGGGGGTAACTACAATGAGCAGTTCTTC. Translated: CASSRQGGNYNEQFF.

The chain carries TRBV4-3 and TRBJ2-1, with 12 bases matching TRBD2. Per germline, CDR1 LGHNA and CDR2 YSLEER. The V gene end was trimmed by 0 bases and the J gene end by 8 bases; junction bases not matched to a gene: 5. This CDR3 spans 16 amino acids. The CDR3 DNA is TGCGCCAGCAGCCAAGAAGCAACTAGCGGGAGGCATGAGCAGTTCTTC. It specifies CASSQEATSGRHEQFF.

The V gene is TRBV6-6, the J gene TRBJ2-1; D remains ambiguous. Looked up from germline, CDR1 is MNHNY and CDR2 is SVGAGI (reference sequence). Trimming took off 2 bases at V and 3 bases at J, with 5 bases between the two ends. The CDR3 runs 13 residues. Here the CDR3 DNA reads TGTGCCAGCAGTTACAATGGCTACAATGAGCAGTTCTTC. Translating it yields CASSYNGYNEQFF.

The chain recombines TRBV5-6 with TRBJ1-4; D gene ambiguous. With 2 bases removed from V and 4 bases from J, the gap between germline ends came to 9 bases. The CDR3 runs to 14 residues. Germline CDR1 SGHDT, CDR2 YYEEEE. The chain's CDR3 is CASSFWRGNEKLFF. In nucleotides, the CDR3 is TGTGCCAGCAGCTTTTGGCGTGGTAATGAAAAACTGTTTTTT.

The chain employs TRBV18 and TRBJ2-7; weak D call: TRBD1 (6 bases). Trimming removed 2 bases from V and 5 bases from J, with 13 bases in between. Germline values: CDR1 KGHSH, CDR2 LQKENI. The CDR3 consists of 14 residues. The CDR3 sequence is CASSPEQGRDEQYF. CDR3 coding DNA: TGTGCCAGCTCACCAGAACAGGGTCGAGACGAGCAGTACTTC. Together with reference TRBV18 and TRBJ2-7, the CDR3 gives the full variable domain: NAGVMQNPRHLVRRRGQEARLRCSPMKGHSHVYWYRQLPEEGLKFMVYLQKENIIDESGMPKERFSAEFPKEGPSILRIQQVVRGDSAAYFCASSPEQGRDEQYFGPGTRLTVT.

The chain recombines TRBV6-5 with TRBJ2-7, with 10 positions matching TRBD2. Trimming cost V 5 bases and J 4 bases; bases outside gene matches: 5. The V gene's germline CDR1 is MNHEY and CDR2 SVGAGI. The CDR3 is made up of 14 amino acids. CDR3 sequence (DNA): TGTGCCAGCAGTAAACTAGCGGGGAATTACGAGCAGTACGTC. Protein: CASSKLAGNYEQYV.

This clone is a singleton in its sample. The V gene is TRBV4-2, the J gene TRBJ1-2; no reliable D call. The germline V gene encodes CDR1 LGHNA and CDR2 YNFKEQ. The CDR3 is 15 amino acids. V lost 0 bases to trimming and J lost 4 bases, with 12 bases between them. The CDR3 here is CASSQELGIPYGYTF. The CDR3 nucleotides are TGTGCCAGCAGCCAAGAACTGGGGATTCCCTATGGCTACACCTTC.

The chain uses TRBV15 and TRBJ1-4; D gene uncertain. Germline CDR1 and CDR2: LNHNV and YYDKDF (reference sequence). V was cut by 1 base and J by 5 bases, with 5 bases left in between. The CDR3 covers 13 residues. The CDR3 reads CATSRGANEKLFF. The CDR3 bases are TGTGCCACCAGCAGAGGAGCCAATGAAAAACTGTTTTTT.

The gene calls are TRBV20-1 and TRBJ1-1; D uncertain. Germline V gene sequence: CDR1 DFQATT, CDR2 SNEGSKA (reference sequence). CDR3 length: 11 residues. V lost 3 bases, J lost 9 bases, and 11 bases lay in between. Here the CDR3 DNA reads TGCAGTGCTAGGTTCCGGGCCCAAGCTTTCTTT. It encodes CSARFRAQAFF.

The chain joins TRBV5-6 to TRBJ2-7; the D gene is possibly TRBD1 (6 bases). Trimming stripped 5 bases from V and 4 bases from J, with 16 bases between. The germline gives CDR1 SGHDT, CDR2 YYEEEE. The CDR3 is made up of 14 amino acids. CDR3 loop: CASREIQGRYEQYV. The CDR3 nucleotides are TGTGCCAGCAGAGAGATACAGGGCCGTTACGAGCAGTACGTC.

V is TRBV7-8 and J is TRBJ2-2; 8 nucleotides line up with TRBD1. V dropped 1 base and J dropped 5; count of bases not matched to a gene: 6. Germline CDR1 and CDR2: SGHVS and FQNEAQ. The CDR3 extends over 16 amino acids. The CDR3 reads CASSLGPTGATGELFF. In DNA form, the CDR3 reads TGTGCCAGCAGCTTAGGGCCGACAGGGGCAACCGGGGAGCTGTTTTTT.